One sample yielded the 23 T cell receptor beta chains listed below, sequenced in a study of response to subunit inactivated influenza vaccine. MiXCR was run by TCRdb on the RT-PCR reads, yielding one entry per CDR3 protein. In the table there are more than 450,000 distinct CDR3 sequences, 10% to 15% of which are singletons. The specimen was PBMCs from blood, collected on the day of vaccination. Receptors were obtained from a man over 45 who received an inactivated influenza vaccine.

The table lists this clonotype with a few counts. The chain couples TRBV20-1 to TRBJ2-2; tentatively, D is TRBD1 (5 bases). Per the germline V gene, CDR1 is DFQATT and CDR2 is SNEGSKA (reference sequence). V dropped 0 bases and J dropped 7 bases, with 6 bases sitting between them. This CDR3 is 12 amino acids long. The CDR3 nucleotides are TGCAGTGCTAGAGAACAGGACGGGGAGCTGTTTTTT. This codes for CSAREQDGELFF.

In this sample, this clonotype turned up a few times. The chain couples TRBV4-2 to TRBJ2-1; D is unresolved. This CDR3 is 14 amino acids long. V shed 0 bases and J shed 8 bases, with 11 bases lying between them. Germline V lookup: CDR1 LGHNA, CDR2 YNFKEQ. This CDR3 is CASSQEMLVYEQFF. In nucleotides, the CDR3 is TGTGCCAGCAGCCAAGAGATGCTAGTCTATGAGCAGTTCTTC.

This clonotype was counted between two and nine times. The DNA for the CDR3 is TGCGCCAGTACAGATAGGACAGGGGGAACTGGGGCCAACGTCCTGACTTTC. Protein product: CASTDRTGGTGANVLTF. The chain couples TRBV5-1 to TRBJ2-6; 10 nucleotides align to TRBD1. The CDR3 runs to 17 residues. Trimming took 8 bases from V and 2 from J; bases not matched to a gene: 10. Germline values: CDR1 SGHRS, CDR2 YFSETQ.

The CDR3 here is CASSLTGIEQFF. In DNA, the CDR3 is TGTGCCAGCAGTTTAACCGGAATTGAGCAGTTCTTC. The V gene is TRBV12-3 or TRBV12-4, the J gene TRBJ2-1; D not certain. Trimming pared 2 bases from V and 9 bases from J, leaving 8 bases between. The CDR3 length is 12 residues.

This clonotype has only a few counts. The rearrangement links TRBV7-2 to TRBJ2-1, with D possibly being TRBD2 (6 bases). There are 15 residues in the CDR3. V was shortened by 0 bases and J by 4 bases, with 10 bases between the two germline ends. CDR1 is SGHTA and CDR2 is FQGNSA in the germline V gene. Here the CDR3 reads CASSLAQGLYNEQFF. Written as DNA, the CDR3 is TGTGCCAGCAGCTTAGCGCAAGGACTATACAATGAGCAGTTCTTC.

This clonotype was observed a few times. V gene TRBV7-2 combines with J gene TRBJ2-3; D assignment may be TRBD1 or TRBD2 (5 bases each). The V gene's germline CDR1 is SGHTA and CDR2 FQGNSA. V dropped 6 bases and J dropped 1 base, with 17 bases sitting between them. The CDR3 spans 16 residues. The CDR3 protein is CASRHTLGAGTDTQYF. The CDR3 DNA is TGTGCCAGCAGACATACCCTCGGGGCCGGCACAGATACGCAGTATTTT.

Many counts were recorded for this clonotype. This rearrangement joins TRBV12-3 or TRBV12-4 to TRBJ2-7, with D perhaps being TRBD1 or TRBD2 (6 bases each). V lost 2 bases and J 5 bases, leaving 16 bases between the germline ends. The CDR3 extends over 15 amino acids. Here the CDR3 reads CASSLMGGRVDEQYF. CDR3 coding DNA: TGTGCCAGCAGTTTAATGGGGGGCAGGGTTGACGAGCAGTACTTC.

This clonotype was picked up a small number of times. This sequence joins TRBV6-2 or TRBV6-3 and TRBJ2-1; D possibly corresponds to TRBD2 (6 bases). Germline assignment: CDR1 MNHEY and CDR2 SVGEGT. There are 18 residues in the CDR3. V shed 0 bases and J shed 0 bases, with 15 bases lying between them. The CDR3 DNA sequence: TGTGCCAGCAGTTACTCGTCCGGGGGTCCTAGCTCCTACAATGAGCAGTTCTTC. It is translated as CASSYSSGGPSSYNEQFF.

This chain uses TRBV4-3 with TRBJ2-2; D uncertain. The ends were cut back, 0 bases at V and 1 base at J, with 15 bases in the middle. Per germline, CDR1 LGHNA and CDR2 YSLEER. The CDR3 contains 18 residues. The CDR3 sequence is CASSQEREPLGNTGELFF. The CDR3 nucleotides are TGCGCCAGCAGCCAAGAAAGGGAACCCCTAGGGAACACCGGGGAGCTGTTTTTT.

There are many counts of this clonotype. The gene calls are TRBV7-7 and TRBJ2-1; possibly TRBD1 for D (5 bases). Germline V gene data show CDR1 as SSHAT and CDR2 as FNYEAQ (reference sequence). CDR3 size: 11 residues. The V end lost 5 bases, the J end lost 8 bases, and 7 bases lay between the germline ends. The CDR3 nucleotides read TGTGCCAGCAGCCAGGGCTATGAGCAGTTCTTC. This gives the protein CASSQGYEQFF.

The rearrangement joins TRBV27 to TRBJ1-6; D is unresolved. Per germline, CDR1 MNHEY and CDR2 SMNVEV (reference sequence). CDR3 size: 13 residues. Trimming stripped 10 bases from V and 7 bases from J, with 14 bases between. This CDR3 is CATNRAGNSPLHF. Here the CDR3 DNA reads TGTGCCACAAACCGAGCGGGGAATTCACCCCTCCACTTT.

This clonotype was observed once. A read error is possible here, since a much larger clone lies one base away. This CDR3 is missing its conserved last phenylalanine or tryptophan, likely due to a read error. The chain employs TRBV28 and TRBJ2-5; D not resolved. V was clipped by 5 bases and J by 10 bases, with 17 bases between them. The CDR3 is 13 amino acids. In germline, CDR1 is MDHEN, CDR2 SYDVKM. CDR3 DNA sequence: TGTGCCAGCAGTCAAGGACGTCCCAAGAACCAGTACCTC. Translated: CASSQGRPKNQYL.

This clonotype showed up many times. This chain links TRBV5-1 with TRBJ1-2, with TRBD1 matching over 9 bases. Per the germline V gene, CDR1 is SGHRS and CDR2 is YFSETQ. This CDR3 contains 15 residues. V trimming: 2 bases; J trimming: 4 bases; junction bases outside the gene matches: 6. The CDR3 DNA reads as TGCGCCAGCAGCTTAACTGGGACAGGGAGCTATGGCTACACCTTC. It yields the protein CASSLTGTGSYGYTF.

The chain is built from TRBV20-1 and TRBJ2-1; TRBD2 aligns across 7 bases. The CDR3 consists of 13 residues. J gave up 4 bases and V 3 bases, and 3 bases lay outside the gene matches. Looked up from germline, CDR1 is DFQATT and CDR2 is SNEGSKA (reference sequence). The CDR3 is CSARGREYNEQFF. CDR3 coding DNA: TGCAGTGCTAGGGGGAGGGAGTACAATGAGCAGTTCTTC.

This clonotype appeared a few times. One junction end disagrees with the germline gene, perhaps due to a read error. This chain uses TRBV10-3 with TRBJ2-5; no definite D call. Looked up from germline, CDR1 is ENHRY and CDR2 is SYGVKD. The CDR3 loop spans 12 amino acids. CDR3 sequence (DNA): TGTGCCGTCAGCCCGTCTGGAGAGACCCAGTACTTC. Its translation: CAVSPSGETQYF.

This clonotype was counted at least ten times. The chain couples TRBV4-1 to TRBJ1-2; possible D gene TRBD1, 5 bases. Per the germline V gene, CDR1 is MGHRA and CDR2 is YSYEKL. V dropped 0 bases and J dropped 8 bases, with 13 bases sitting between them. The CDR3 is 14 amino acids. This chain's CDR3 is CASSQDGTIQGYTF. In DNA, the CDR3 is TGCGCCAGCAGCCAAGATGGGACCATCCAAGGCTACACCTTC.

The rearrangement uses TRBV12-5 and TRBJ2-3, with D unclear. Germline V gives CDR1 LGHNT, CDR2 FRNRAP. CDR3 length: 13 residues. Trimming removed 1 base at V and 9 bases at J, with 11 bases between. CDR3 residues: CASGLGDGRTQYF. In DNA form, the CDR3 reads TGTGCTAGTGGTTTGGGAGACGGACGGACGCAGTATTTT.

In its sample, this clonotype was seen a few times. The chain links TRBV29-1 to TRBJ2-1; no reliable D call. The CDR3 loop spans 15 amino acids. The ends were cut back, 0 bases at V and 1 base at J, with 10 bases in the middle. Germline values: CDR1 SQVTM, CDR2 ANQGSEA. The CDR3 region is CSVEEMGRSYNEQFF. CDR3 DNA sequence: TGCAGCGTTGAAGAAATGGGTAGGTCCTACAATGAGCAGTTCTTC.

This clonotype has just a few counts. This sequence joins TRBV7-9 and TRBJ2-7, with D possibly being TRBD1 or TRBD2 (5 bases each). The CDR3 consists of 14 residues. From germline, CDR1 is SEHNR and CDR2 FQNEAQ (reference sequence). The V end was cut by 3 bases, the J end by 4 bases, with 13 bases between. The CDR3 here is CASSLIPGRYEQYF. Written as DNA, the CDR3 is TGTGCCAGCAGCTTGATACCGGGACGATACGAGCAGTACTTC.

This clonotype showed up just once. The chain carries TRBV28 and TRBJ2-7; 9 nucleotides agree with TRBD1. The CDR3 extends over 15 amino acids. Germline-derived CDR1 and CDR2 are MDHEN and SYDVKM. The V segment lost 2 bases and the J segment 5 bases; nucleotides outside the gene matches: 7. The CDR3 here is CASSLPDRGWDEQYF. CDR3 sequence (DNA): TGTGCCAGCAGTTTACCAGACAGGGGGTGGGACGAGCAGTACTTC.

This clonotype showed up many times. The J gene is TRBJ2-2, the V gene TRBV6-2 or TRBV6-3; TRBD2 agrees at 12 bases. CDR3 length: 19 residues. The V segment lost 7 bases and the J segment 2 bases; nucleotides outside the gene matches: 14. Germline V gives CDR1 MNHEY, CDR2 SVGEGT. This CDR3 reads CASTNSLLAGGINTGELFF. In DNA, the CDR3 is TGTGCCAGCACCAACTCCTTACTAGCGGGGGGTATAAACACCGGGGAGCTGTTTTTT.

This clonotype has more than one count but fewer than ten. The genes are TRBV12-3 or TRBV12-4 and TRBJ2-7, with D possibly being TRBD2 (6 bases). The CDR3 totals 15 residues. Trimming took off 3 bases at V and 4 bases at J, with 16 bases between the two ends. The CDR3 nucleotides are TGTGCCAGCAGTTTGCGAGCGATGGGGGGATACGAGCAGTACTTC. It encodes CASSLRAMGGYEQYF.

This clonotype occurred a few times. The rearrangement uses TRBV7-9 and TRBJ2-1; D is perhaps TRBD2 (8 bases). This CDR3 comprises 16 residues. V dropped 7 bases and J dropped 8 bases, with 24 bases sitting between them. The germline V gene has CDR1 SEHNR and CDR2 FQNEAQ (reference sequence). The CDR3 DNA follows: TGTGCCAGCAAACCCCCGGCTAAGCGGGGGACAGATGAGCAGTTCTTC. Encoded protein: CASKPPAKRGTDEQFF.